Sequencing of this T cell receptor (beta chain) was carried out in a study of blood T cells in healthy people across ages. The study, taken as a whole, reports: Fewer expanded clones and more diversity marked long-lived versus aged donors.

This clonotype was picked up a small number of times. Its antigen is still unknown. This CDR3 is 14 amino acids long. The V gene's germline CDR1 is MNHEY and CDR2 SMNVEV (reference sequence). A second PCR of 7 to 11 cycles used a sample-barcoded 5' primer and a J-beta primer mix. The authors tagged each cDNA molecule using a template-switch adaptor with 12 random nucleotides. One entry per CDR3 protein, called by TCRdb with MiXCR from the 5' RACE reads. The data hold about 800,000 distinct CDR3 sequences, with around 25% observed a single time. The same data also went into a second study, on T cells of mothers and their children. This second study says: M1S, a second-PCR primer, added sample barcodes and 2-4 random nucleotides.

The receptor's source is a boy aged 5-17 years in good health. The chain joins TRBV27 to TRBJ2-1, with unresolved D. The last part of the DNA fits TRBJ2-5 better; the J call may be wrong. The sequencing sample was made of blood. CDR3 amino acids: CASKSAITWETQYF. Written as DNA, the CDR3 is TGTGCCAGCAAGTCAGCGATAACTTGGGAGACCCAGTACTTC.